This T cell receptor beta chain is from a study of radiotherapy plus CTLA-4 blockade in lung cancer. Study outcomes and limitations: Radiotherapy with ipilimumab was followed by blood expansion of tumor-derived clones.

A word on this clone: Its antigen is currently unknown.

The CDR3 runs to 14 residues. V was pared by 4 bases and J by 2 bases, with 12 bases between. Germline lookup yields CDR1 LGHNA and CDR2 YSLEER. Data came from immunoSEQ multiplex PCR; TCRdb stores just in-frame clones and leaves some out. The sample consists of some 60,000 clones, around 77% of them appearing once. The receptor was isolated from a human donor with non-small cell lung cancer who had a complete response to radiotherapy plus ipilimumab. The chain uses TRBV4-3 and TRBJ2-7; D possibly corresponds to TRBD1 (6 bases). The source material was peripheral blood, sampled from a patient treated with radiotherapy plus ipilimumab. CDR3 protein: CASSPRQATYEQYF. The CDR3, as DNA: TGCGCCAGCAGCCCCCGACAGGCGACCTACGAGCAGTACTTC.